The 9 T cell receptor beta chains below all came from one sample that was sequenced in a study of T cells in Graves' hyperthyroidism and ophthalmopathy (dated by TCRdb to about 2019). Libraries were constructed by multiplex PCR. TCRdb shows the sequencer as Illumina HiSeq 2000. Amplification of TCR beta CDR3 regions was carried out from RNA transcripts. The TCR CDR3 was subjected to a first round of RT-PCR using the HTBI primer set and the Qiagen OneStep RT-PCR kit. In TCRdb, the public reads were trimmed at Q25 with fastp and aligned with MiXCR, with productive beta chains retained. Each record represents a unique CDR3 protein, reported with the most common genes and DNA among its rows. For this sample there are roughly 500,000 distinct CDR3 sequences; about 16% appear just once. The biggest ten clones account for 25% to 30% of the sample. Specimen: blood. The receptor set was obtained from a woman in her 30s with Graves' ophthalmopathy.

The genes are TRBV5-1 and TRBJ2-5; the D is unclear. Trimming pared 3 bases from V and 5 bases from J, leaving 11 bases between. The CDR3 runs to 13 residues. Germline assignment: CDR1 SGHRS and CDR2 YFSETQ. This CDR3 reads CASSSRVGETQYF. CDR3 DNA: TGCGCCAGCAGCTCTAGGGTAGGGGAGACCCAGTACTTC.

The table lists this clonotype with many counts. The CDR3 DNA reads TGTGCCAGCAGGAGCCCGGGAACGGCGCAGTACTTC. Translating it yields CASRSPGTAQYF. This chain links TRBV2 with TRBJ2-7, with a weak D call TRBD2 (5 bases). The CDR3 runs 12 residues. The ends were cut back, 6 bases at V and 9 bases at J, with 15 bases in the middle. The germline gives CDR1 SNHLY, CDR2 FYNNEI.

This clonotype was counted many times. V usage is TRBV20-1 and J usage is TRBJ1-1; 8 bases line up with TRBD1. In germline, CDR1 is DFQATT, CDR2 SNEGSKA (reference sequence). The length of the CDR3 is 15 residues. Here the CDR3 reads CRGEGPGQVNTEAFF. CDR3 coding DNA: TGCAGGGGAGAGGGACCGGGACAGGTGAACACTGAAGCTTTCTTT.

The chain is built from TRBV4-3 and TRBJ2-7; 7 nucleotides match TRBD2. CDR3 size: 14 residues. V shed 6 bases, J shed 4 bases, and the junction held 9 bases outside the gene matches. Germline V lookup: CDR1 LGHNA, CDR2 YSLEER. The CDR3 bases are TGCGCCAGCAGTGAGTCGGGAGGAGAATACGAGCAGTACTTC. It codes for CASSESGGEYEQYF.

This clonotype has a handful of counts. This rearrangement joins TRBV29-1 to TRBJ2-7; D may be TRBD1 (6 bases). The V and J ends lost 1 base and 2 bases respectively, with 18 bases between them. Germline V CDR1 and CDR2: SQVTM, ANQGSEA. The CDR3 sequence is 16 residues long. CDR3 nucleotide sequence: TGCAGCGTTGAAGTTCGGACAGAGCTCTTCGCCTACGAGCAGTACTTC. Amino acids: CSVEVRTELFAYEQYF.

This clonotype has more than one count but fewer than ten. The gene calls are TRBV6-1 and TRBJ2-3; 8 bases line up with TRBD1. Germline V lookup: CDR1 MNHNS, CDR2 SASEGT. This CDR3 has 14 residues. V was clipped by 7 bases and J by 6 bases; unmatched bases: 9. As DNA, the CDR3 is TGTGCCAGCACTCTCCTGCAGGGGGCGGATACGCAGTATTTT. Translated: CASTLLQGADTQYF.

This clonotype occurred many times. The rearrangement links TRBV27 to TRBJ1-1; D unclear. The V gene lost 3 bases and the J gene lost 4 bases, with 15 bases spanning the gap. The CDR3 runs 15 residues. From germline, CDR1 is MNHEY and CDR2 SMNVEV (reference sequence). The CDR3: CASSFISPRSTEAFF. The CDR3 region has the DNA TGTGCCAGCAGTTTTATCAGTCCCCGGAGCACTGAAGCTTTCTTT.

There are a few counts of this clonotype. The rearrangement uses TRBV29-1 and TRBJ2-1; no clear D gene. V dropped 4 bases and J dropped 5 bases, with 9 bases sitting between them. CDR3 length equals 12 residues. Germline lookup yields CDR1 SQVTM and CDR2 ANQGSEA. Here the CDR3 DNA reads TGCAGCGTTGGTAGGAATGACAATGAGCAGTTCTTC. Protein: CSVGRNDNEQFF.

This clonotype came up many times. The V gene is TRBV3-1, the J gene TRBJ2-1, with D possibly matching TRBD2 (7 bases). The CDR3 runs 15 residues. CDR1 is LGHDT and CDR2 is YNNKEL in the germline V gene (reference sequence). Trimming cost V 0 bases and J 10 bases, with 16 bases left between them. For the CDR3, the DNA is TGTGCCAGCAGCCAAGATCTAGGGGGAGGGAGGGAGCAGTTCTTC. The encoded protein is CASSQDLGGGREQFF.